The 25 T cell receptor beta chains below all came from one sample that was sequenced in a study of cytomegalovirus exposure and HLA in healthy donors. PCR used 60 Vbeta primers and 13 Jbeta primers. Only in-frame clones appear in the TCRdb table, and some are missing; sequencing was by immunoSEQ multiplex PCR. The sample holds about 190,000 clones, around 81% seen once. What was sequenced was PBMCs. These receptor sequences come from a woman aged 25 to 45 in good health and CMV-seronegative.

The chain couples TRBV5-1 to TRBJ2-7; 7 positions agree with TRBD1. V trimming: 7 bases; J trimming: 7 bases; junction bases outside the gene matches: 17. CDR1 and CDR2 (germline): SGHRS, YFSETQ. This CDR3 region has 15 residues. CDR3 sequence: CASGVGTVQMFEQYF. The CDR3, as DNA: TGCGCCAGCGGCGTAGGGACAGTCCAGATGTTTGAGCAGTACTTC.

The chain links TRBV7-9 to TRBJ1-2, with TRBD1 matching 9 bases. Germline CDR1 and CDR2: SEHNR and FQNEAQ (reference sequence). The CDR3 runs 14 residues. Unmatched junction bases numbered 7, after V lost 5 bases and J lost 6 bases. CDR3 sequence (DNA): TGTGCCAGCAGCCCCCAAGGGACAGGGAATGGCTACACCTTC. This sequence encodes CASSPQGTGNGYTF. Combining the CDR3 with reference TRBV7-9 and TRBJ1-2 gives the whole variable domain DTGVSQNPRHKITKRGQNVTFRCDPISEHNRLYWYRQTLGQGPEFLTYFQNEAQLEKSRLLSDRFSAERPKGSFSTLEIQRTEQGDSAMYLCASSPQGTGNGYTFGSGTRLTVV.

The chain is built from TRBV11-2 and TRBJ2-1; TRBD2 matches at 8 bases. V shed 2 bases, J shed 3 bases, and the junction held 9 bases outside the gene matches. Germline loops: CDR1 SGHAT, CDR2 FQNNGV. The CDR3 consists of 17 residues. The CDR3 nucleotides are TGTGCCAGCAGCTTATCAGCCGGGGGGGTACTCTACAATGAGCAGTTCTTC. This translates into CASSLSAGGVLYNEQFF.

CDR3 sequence: CASSGGLGSSGLGEQFF. CDR3 nucleotides: TGTGCCAGCAGTGGAGGTTTGGGAAGTAGCGGACTTGGGGAGCAGTTCTTC. The chain uses TRBV2 and TRBJ2-1; D perhaps matches TRBD2 (6 bases). Trimming removed 4 bases at V and 10 bases at J, with 26 bases between. The CDR3 sequence is 17 residues long. The germline V gene has CDR1 SNHLY and CDR2 FYNNEI.

This chain connects TRBV6-5 to TRBJ1-1, with D tentatively TRBD1 (5 bases). Germline V gives CDR1 MNHEY, CDR2 SVGAGI. The V and J ends lost 9 bases and 0 bases respectively, with 14 bases between them. The CDR3 runs to 14 residues. DNA of the CDR3: TGTGCCAGTTTCCGGGACTCATTGAACACTGAAGCTTTCTTT. It translates to CASFRDSLNTEAFF.

This clone was recorded a few times. The V and J genes are TRBV4-1 and TRBJ1-1; D is unclear. The CDR3 covers 13 residues. Germline V CDR1 and CDR2: MGHRA, YSYEKL. V shed 7 bases and J shed 4 bases, with 13 bases lying between them. The CDR3 bases are TGCGCCAGCAAGGCCGGGTTTACCACTGAAGCTTTCTTT. Its translation is CASKAGFTTEAFF.

The chain joins TRBV30 to TRBJ2-5, with 13 bases aligning to TRBD2. The J call may be incorrect, as the DNA end agrees better with TRBJ2-7. The CDR3 consists of 18 residues. Per the germline V gene, CDR1 is GTSNPN and CDR2 is SVGIG (reference sequence). CDR3 bases: TGTGCCTGGAGTGTACAGAGGACTAGCGGGAGTCGAGCCTACGAGCAGTACTTC. Its translation is CAWSVQRTSGSRAYEQYF.

The CDR3 nucleotides are TGTGCCAGCAGCTTGGGAGGGGAGTACCAAGAGACCCAGTACTTC. Amino acids: CASSLGGEYQETQYF. V usage is TRBV11-3 and J usage is TRBJ2-5; TRBD2 aligns across 7 bases. Trimming at V came to 3 bases and at J to 0 bases, leaving 4 bases not matched to a gene. Germline assignment: CDR1 SGHNT and CDR2 YENEEA. This CDR3 has 15 residues. The full variable domain, in which reference TRBV11-3 and TRBJ2-5 provide the parts outside the CDR3, is EAGVVQSPRYKIIEKKQPVAFWCNPISGHNTLYWYLQNLGQGPELLIRYENEEAVDDSQLPKDRFSAERLKGVDSTLKIQPAELGDSAVYLCASSLGGEYQETQYFGPGTRLLVL.

This chain links TRBV7-2 with TRBJ2-2; TRBD2 is a possible D gene (6 bases). CDR1 SGHTA and CDR2 FQGNSA come from the germline V gene. This CDR3 has 15 amino acids. V was trimmed by 5 bases and J by 5 bases, leaving 15 bases between them. The CDR3 sequence: CASSPPGTRTGELFF. As DNA, the CDR3 is TGTGCCAGCAGCCCACCCGGGACTCGAACCGGGGAGCTGTTTTTT.

The rearrangement uses TRBV5-1 and TRBJ2-1; 12 positions match TRBD2. CDR1 SGHRS and CDR2 YFSETQ come from the germline V gene. Trimming removed 0 bases from V and 2 bases from J; junction bases left unmatched: 0. The CDR3 has 16 amino acids. The CDR3 reads CASSLASGRAYNEQFF. CDR3 coding DNA: TGCGCCAGCAGCTTGGCTAGCGGGAGGGCCTACAATGAGCAGTTCTTC.

The chain employs TRBV7-2 and TRBJ2-1, with 12 positions matching TRBD1. Germline trimming cut 3 bases from V and 8 bases from J; bases unmatched to any gene: 5. This CDR3 has 15 residues. Germline loops: CDR1 SGHTA, CDR2 FQGNSA. The CDR3 is CASSFRDRGHDEQFF. The CDR3 nucleotides are TGTGCCAGCAGCTTCCGGGACAGGGGGCACGATGAGCAGTTCTTC.

V is TRBV7-2 and J is TRBJ1-3; TRBD1 matches 11 bases. CDR3 length equals 16 residues. With 5 bases clipped from V and 2 bases from J, the junction kept 5 bases outside the gene matches. CDR1 is SGHTA and CDR2 is FQGNSA in the germline V gene. The CDR3 is CASSTGTGGTGNTIYF. CDR3 bases: TGTGCCAGCAGCACCGGGACAGGGGGAACTGGAAACACCATATATTTT.

The chain links TRBV7-9 to TRBJ1-1; the match to TRBD1 covers 9 bases. The CDR3 sequence is 18 residues long. Germline CDR1 and CDR2: SEHNR and FQNEAQ (reference sequence). V shed 4 bases, J shed 2 bases, and the junction held 14 bases outside the gene matches. The DNA of the CDR3 is TGTGCCAGCAGCTCGAGTGGGACAGGGCCTAGGGTTAACACTGAAGCTTTCTTT. Protein: CASSSSGTGPRVNTEAFF.

The chain combines TRBV28 with TRBJ1-5; 7 nucleotides line up with TRBD1. J was trimmed by 2 bases and V by 3 bases; bases with no gene match: 13. The CDR3 runs to 18 residues. Germline lookup yields CDR1 MDHEN and CDR2 SYDVKM. Here the CDR3 reads CASSLEDRERWRNQPQHF. For the CDR3, the DNA is TGTGCCAGCAGTTTGGAAGACAGGGAACGATGGCGCAATCAGCCCCAGCATTTT.

A word on this clone: Other DNA sequences within the sample encode an identical CDR3. The chain is built from TRBV4-3 and TRBJ2-1; TRBD2 aligns across 16 bases. The CDR3 has 16 residues. J gave up 7 bases and V 4 bases, and 4 bases lay outside the gene matches. CDR1 and CDR2 (germline): LGHNA, YSLEER. The CDR3 loop reads CASSRGLAGGYNEQFF. CDR3 coding DNA: TGCGCCAGCAGCCGGGGACTAGCGGGGGGGTATAATGAGCAGTTCTTC.

This chain joins TRBV7-9 and TRBJ1-1; 7 bases line up with TRBD1. The germline V gene has CDR1 SEHNR and CDR2 FQNEAQ (reference sequence). With 4 bases clipped from V and 5 bases from J, the junction kept 4 bases outside the gene matches. This CDR3 spans 13 amino acids. The CDR3 protein is CASSYTGETEAFF. The CDR3 DNA follows: TGTGCCAGCAGCTATACAGGGGAAACTGAAGCTTTCTTT. Based on the CDR3 plus reference TRBV7-9 and TRBJ1-1, the full variable domain is DTGVSQNPRHKITKRGQNVTFRCDPISEHNRLYWYRQTLGQGPEFLTYFQNEAQLEKSRLLSDRFSAERPKGSFSTLEIQRTEQGDSAMYLCASSYTGETEAFFGQGTRLTVV.

The V call is TRBV10-1, the J call TRBJ2-3; 7 bases agree with TRBD1. Germline loops: CDR1 WNHNN, CDR2 SYGVQD (reference sequence). Losses at the gene ends were 1 base for V and 9 bases for J; bases not matched to a gene: 7. The CDR3 covers 14 residues. The CDR3 sequence is CASSEFDRAGTQYF. The CDR3 DNA follows: TGCGCCAGCAGTGAGTTTGACAGGGCGGGCACGCAGTATTTT.

The J gene is TRBJ1-2, the V gene TRBV5-8; 10 bases fit TRBD1. The CDR3 has 14 residues. The V gene end was trimmed by 0 bases and the J gene end by 6 bases; junction bases not matched to a gene: 2. In germline, CDR1 is SGHTS, CDR2 YDEGEE. Here the CDR3 reads CASSLEGQGNGYTF. The CDR3 DNA reads as TGTGCCAGCAGCTTGGAGGGACAGGGGAATGGCTACACCTTC.

The CDR3 DNA reads TGTGCCAGCAGCGCTAACCCATACAGGGACAACGCCTATGGCTACACCTTC. Its protein is CASSANPYRDNAYGYTF. The chain recombines TRBV9 with TRBJ1-2, with a weak D call TRBD1 (6 bases). The V end lost 3 bases, the J end lost 4 bases, and 22 bases lay between the germline ends. Germline CDR1 reads SGDLS; CDR2 reads YYNGEE. The CDR3 consists of 17 residues.

The chain has TRBV7-2 and TRBJ2-7; D remains unclear. CDR1 and CDR2 from the germline V gene are SGHTA and FQGNSA. V lost 3 bases to trimming and J lost 6 bases, with 9 bases between them. The CDR3 runs 12 residues. DNA for the CDR3: TGTGCCAGCAGCTTCCAAAACGGCGAGCAGTACTTC. It specifies CASSFQNGEQYF.

The chain uses TRBV11-1 and TRBJ2-7, with TRBD2 as a possible D gene (6 bases). The germline V and J ends were trimmed by 6 bases and 0 bases, with 15 bases remaining between them. The CDR3 consists of 15 residues. Germline V gene data show CDR1 as SGHAT and CDR2 as FQDESV (reference sequence). The DNA for the CDR3 is TGTGCCAGCAGACTCTCCCGGACTAACTCCTACGAGCAGTACTTC. Protein sequence: CASRLSRTNSYEQYF.

The chain has TRBV7-9 and TRBJ2-3, with D maybe TRBD2 (6 bases). Trimming stripped 5 bases from V and 14 bases from J, with 14 bases between. Germline V gene sequence: CDR1 SEHNR, CDR2 FQNEAQ (reference sequence). The CDR3 runs 11 residues. CDR3 DNA sequence: TGTGCCAGCAGCGAAAAATCCGGGGGGTATTTT. Translating it yields CASSEKSGGYF.

This rearrangement joins TRBV29-1 to TRBJ1-5; D perhaps matches TRBD1 (5 bases). This CDR3 is 12 amino acids long. The germline gives CDR1 SQVTM, CDR2 ANQGSEA. Trimming cost V 6 bases and J 7 bases, with 13 bases left between them. The CDR3 spells CSVVGGGQPQHF. CDR3 bases: TGCAGCGTCGTGGGGGGAGGGCAGCCCCAGCATTTT.

This chain links TRBV27 with TRBJ2-7; TRBD1 matches at 9 bases. The CDR3 is 15 residues long. Trimming took 7 bases from V and 7 from J; bases not matched to a gene: 14. Germline V gives CDR1 MNHEY, CDR2 SMNVEV (reference sequence). The DNA for the CDR3 is TGTGCCAGCACCCGGACCGGGACAGGGTGGAGGGAGCAGTACTTC. Translating gives CASTRTGTGWREQYF.

Concerning this clone itself: The junction departs from the called germline gene at one end, perhaps through a read error. The chain uses TRBV7-9 and TRBJ2-4; possible D gene TRBD2, 6 bases. The length of the CDR3 is 17 residues. Germline CDR1 SEHNR, CDR2 FQNEAQ (reference sequence). The CDR3 loop reads CSSSLSSSSGGRNIQYF. The CDR3 nucleotides read TGTTCCAGCAGCTTAAGTTCGAGTAGCGGCGGAAGAAACATTCAGTACTTC.